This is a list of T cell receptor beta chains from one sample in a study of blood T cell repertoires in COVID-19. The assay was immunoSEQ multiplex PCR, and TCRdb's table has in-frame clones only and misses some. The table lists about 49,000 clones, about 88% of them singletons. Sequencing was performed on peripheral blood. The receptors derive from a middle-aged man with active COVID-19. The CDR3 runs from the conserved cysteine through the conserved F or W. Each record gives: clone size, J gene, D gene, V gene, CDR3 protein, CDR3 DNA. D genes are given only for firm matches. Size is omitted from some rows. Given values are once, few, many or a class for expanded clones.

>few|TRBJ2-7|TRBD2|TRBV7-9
CASRSSGGTYEQYF
TGTGCCAGCAGGTCTAGCGGGGGTACCTACGAGCAGTACTTC
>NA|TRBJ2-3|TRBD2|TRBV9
CASSVGGRALGTDTQYF
TGTGCCAGCAGCGTAGGCGGGAGGGCCCTCGGCACAGATACGCAGTATTTT
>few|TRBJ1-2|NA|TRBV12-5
CASGLAGYGYTF
TGTGCTAGTGGTTTGGCCGGGTACGGCTACACCTTC
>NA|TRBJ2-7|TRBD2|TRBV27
CASSLGPSGGGYEQYF
TGTGCCAGCAGTTTAGGGCCTAGCGGGGGGGGGTACGAGCAGTACTTC
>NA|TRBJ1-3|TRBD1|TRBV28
CASTRDRGSGNTIYF
TGTGCCAGCACCCGGGACAGGGGCTCTGGAAACACCATATATTTT
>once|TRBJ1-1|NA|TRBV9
CASSPTSRGGTEAFF
TGTGCCAGCAGCCCCACAAGTAGAGGGGGCACTGAAGCTTTCTTT
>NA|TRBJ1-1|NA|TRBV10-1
CASSNSYTEAFF
TGCGCCAGCAGTAACAGCTACACTGAAGCTTTCTTT
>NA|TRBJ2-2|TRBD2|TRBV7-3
CASSLFGLAGGSDTGELFF
TGTGCCAGCAGCCTATTCGGGCTAGCGGGAGGTTCCGACACCGGGGAGCTGTTTTTT
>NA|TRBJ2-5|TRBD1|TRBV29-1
CSVARSTGGARETQYF
TGCAGCGTTGCTCGTTCGACAGGGGGCGCACGGGAGACCCAGTACTTC
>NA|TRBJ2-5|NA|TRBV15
CATSAAQETQYF
TGTGCCACCAGCGCGGCCCAAGAGACCCAGTACTTC
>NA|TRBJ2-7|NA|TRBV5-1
CGRDLRPPSSYEQYF
TGCGGCCGCGATTTGAGGCCGCCGAGCTCCTACGAGCAGTACTTC
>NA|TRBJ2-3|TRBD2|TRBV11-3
CASSKRLAGDSTDTQYF
TGTGCCAGCAGCAAACGACTAGCGGGGGACTCCACAGATACGCAGTATTTT
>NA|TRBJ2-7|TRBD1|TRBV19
CASSFRGQVGEQYF
TGTGCCAGTAGTTTTAGGGGGCAGGTTGGTGAGCAGTACTTC
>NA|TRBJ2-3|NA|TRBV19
CASSSGLAFTDTQYF
TGTGCCAGTAGTTCTGGACTTGCCTTCACAGATACGCAGTATTTT
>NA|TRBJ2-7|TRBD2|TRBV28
CASSLGRFGGLAFYEQYF
TGTGCCAGCAGCCTGGGACGATTTGGGGGACTAGCGTTCTACGAGCAGTACTTC
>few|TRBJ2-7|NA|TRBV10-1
CASSEMTGRTYEQYF
TGCGCCAGCAGTGAGATGACAGGGAGGACCTACGAGCAGTACTTC
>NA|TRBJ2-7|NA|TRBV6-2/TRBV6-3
CASSSGLDTYEQYF
TGTGCCAGCAGTAGCGGGCTGGATACCTACGAGCAGTACTTC
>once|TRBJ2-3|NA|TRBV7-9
CASAPLAGPNTDTQYF
TGTGCCAGCGCCCCCCTCGCAGGGCCGAACACAGATACGCAGTATTTT
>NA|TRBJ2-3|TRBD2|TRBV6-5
CASSTSGRGTDTQYF
TGTGCCAGCAGTACCTCCGGGAGGGGCACAGATACGCAGTATTTT
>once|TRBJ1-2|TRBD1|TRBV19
CASAYRGDGYTF
TGTGCCAGCGCCTACAGGGGGGATGGCTACACCTTC
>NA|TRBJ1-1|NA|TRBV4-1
CASSQVDRNTEAFF
TGCGCCAGCAGCCAAGTGGACAGGAACACTGAAGCTTTCTTT
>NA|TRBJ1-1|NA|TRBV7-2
CASSKTGNTEAFF
TGTGCCAGCAGCAAGACAGGGAACACTGAAGCTTTCTTT
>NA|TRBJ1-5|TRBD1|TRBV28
CASTATGGGQPQHF
TGTGCCAGCACCGCGACAGGGGGGGGACAGCCCCAGCATTTT
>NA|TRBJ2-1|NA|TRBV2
CASSVFHGGGNEQFF
TGTGCCAGCAGCGTGTTCCATGGGGGAGGTAATGAGCAGTTCTTC
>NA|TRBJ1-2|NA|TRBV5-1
CASSLGTEGYTF
TGCGCCAGCAGCTTAGGAACGGAGGGCTACACCTTC
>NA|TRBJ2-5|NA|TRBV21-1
CASSRQGLQETQYF
TGTGCCAGCTCAAGGCAGGGGTTACAAGAGACCCAGTACTTC
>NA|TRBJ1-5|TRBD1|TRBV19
CASSFGTGGASNQPQHF
TGTGCCAGTAGTTTTGGGACAGGGGGCGCGAGCAATCAGCCCCAGCATTTT
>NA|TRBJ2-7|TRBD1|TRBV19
CASSSEDRAGLYEQYF
TGTGCCAGTAGTTCAGAGGACAGGGCCGGTTTGTACGAGCAGTACTTC
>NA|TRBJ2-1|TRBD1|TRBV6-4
CASSRTGVGVEQFF
TGTGCCAGCAGTCGGACAGGGGTGGGGGTTGAGCAGTTCTTC
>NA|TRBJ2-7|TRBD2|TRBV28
CASSSYLGREDSQTPYEQYF
TGTGCCAGCAGTTCCTACCTGGGGAGGGAGGACTCCCAAACTCCCTACGAGCAGTACTTC
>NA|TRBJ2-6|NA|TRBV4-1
CASSLWGGGSGANVLTF
TGCGCCAGCAGCCTATGGGGTGGAGGCTCTGGGGCCAACGTCCTGACTTTC
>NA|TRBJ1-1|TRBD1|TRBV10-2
CASANNRGQTEAFF
TGCGCCAGCGCTAACAACAGGGGGCAAACTGAAGCTTTCTTT
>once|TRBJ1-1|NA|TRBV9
CASSAGGSLGTEAFF
TGTGCCAGCAGCGCAGGAGGCTCACTGGGGACTGAAGCTTTCTTT
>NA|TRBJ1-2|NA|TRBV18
CASSPSYGYTF
TGTGCCAGCTCACCCTCCTATGGCTACACCTTC
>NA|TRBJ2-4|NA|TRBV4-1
CASSQEERAKNIQYF
TGCGCCAGCAGCCAAGAGGAGAGAGCCAAAAACATTCAGTACTTC
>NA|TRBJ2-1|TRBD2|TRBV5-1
CASSLGLAGEGEQFF
TGCGCCAGCAGCTTAGGACTAGCGGGAGAAGGGGAGCAGTTCTTC
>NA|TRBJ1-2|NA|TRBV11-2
CASSPRIGPSAGYTF
TGTGCCAGCAGCCCCCGCATCGGTCCCAGCGCTGGCTACACCTTC
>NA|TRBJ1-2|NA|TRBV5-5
CASSLGRGRGYGYTF
TGTGCCAGCAGCTTGGGGCGGGGACGTGGATACGGCTACACCTTC
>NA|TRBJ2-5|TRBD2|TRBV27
CASSPTGLAGSETQYF
TGTGCCAGCAGTCCGACGGGACTAGCGGGTAGTGAGACCCAGTACTTC
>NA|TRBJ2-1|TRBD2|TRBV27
CASSWDYFNNEQFF
TGTGCCAGCAGTTGGGACTATTTTAACAATGAGCAGTTCTTC
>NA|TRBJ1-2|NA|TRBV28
CASRQLLPGDGYTF
TGTGCCAGCAGACAACTTTTACCTGGAGATGGCTACACCTTC
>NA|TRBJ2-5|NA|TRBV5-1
CASSLSGPETQYF
TGCGCCAGCAGCTTGTCAGGGCCTGAGACCCAGTACTTC
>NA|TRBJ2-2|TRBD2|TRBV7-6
CASSPRAGATGELFF
TGTGCCAGCAGCCCTCGAGCGGGAGCCACCGGGGAGCTGTTTTTT
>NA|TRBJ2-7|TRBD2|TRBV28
CASSFLLRGGHNEQYF
TGTGCCAGCAGTTTCTTACTACGGGGGGGGCACAACGAGCAGTACTTC
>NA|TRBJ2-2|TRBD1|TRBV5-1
CASSLGQGENTGELFF
TGCGCCAGCAGCTTGGGTCAGGGGGAGAACACCGGGGAGCTGTTTTTT
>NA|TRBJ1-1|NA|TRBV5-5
CASRWGRNTEAFF
TGTGCCAGCAGGTGGGGGCGAAACACTGAAGCTTTCTTT
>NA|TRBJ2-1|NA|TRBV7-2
CASSELRASDYNEQFF
TGTGCCAGCAGCGAACTCAGGGCTAGCGACTACAATGAGCAGTTCTTC
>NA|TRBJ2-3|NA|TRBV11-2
CASSSLFDSYFTDTQYF
TGTGCCAGCAGTTCACTTTTCGACAGTTACTTTACAGATACGCAGTATTTT
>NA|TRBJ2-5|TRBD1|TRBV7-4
CASSFGQGRETQYF
TGTGCCAGCAGCTTTGGACAGGGTCGCGAGACCCAGTACTTC
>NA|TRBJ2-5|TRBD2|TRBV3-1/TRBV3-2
CASSQDSLGTSLETQYF
TGTGCCAGCAGCCAAGACTCCCTCGGGACTAGCCTTGAGACCCAGTACTTC
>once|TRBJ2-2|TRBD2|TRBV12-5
CASGPGGAGGELFF
TGTGCTAGTGGTCCCGGCGGAGCGGGAGGGGAGCTGTTTTTT
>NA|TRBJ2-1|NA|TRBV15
CATSNRGIYNEQFF
TGTGCCACCAGCAATCGGGGGATCTACAATGAGCAGTTCTTC
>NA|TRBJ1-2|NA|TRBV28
CASSPRDYGYTF
TGTGCCAGCAGTCCCAGGGACTATGGCTACACCTTC
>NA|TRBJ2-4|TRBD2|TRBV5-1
CASRPSGTSGRAWYF
TGCGCCAGCAGACCCTCCGGGACTAGCGGGAGGGCGTGGTACTTC
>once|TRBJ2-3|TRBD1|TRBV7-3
CASSLPRGTGGSDTQYF
TGTGCCAGCAGCTTACCCCGGGGGACAGGGGGTTCAGATACGCAGTATTTT
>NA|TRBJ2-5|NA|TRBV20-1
CSLGRPETQYF
TGCAGTTTAGGGAGGCCGGAGACCCAGTACTTC
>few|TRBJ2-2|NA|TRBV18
CASSPTGGQGSGELFF
TGTGCCAGCTCCCCTACCGGGGGGCAAGGATCCGGGGAGCTGTTTTTT
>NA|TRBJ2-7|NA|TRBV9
CASSVGSISGYEQYF
TGTGCCAGCAGCGTAGGGTCGATTAGCGGCTACGAGCAGTACTTC
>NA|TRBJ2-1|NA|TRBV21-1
CATLKGADSSYNEQFF
TGTGCCACCCTAAAAGGGGCAGACAGCTCCTACAATGAGCAGTTCTTC